This T cell receptor beta chain was identified during a study of control samples from healthy donors and cancer patients. Repertoires were generated with immunoSEQ multiplex PCR, while TCRdb's copy carries only in-frame clones and drops some. The table records 120,000 or so clones, about 87% of them present only once. CDR3 length: 15 amino acids. Per the germline V gene, CDR1 is KGHSY and CDR2 is FQNENV. The V end lost 6 bases, the J end lost 1 base, and 15 bases lay between the germline ends. The chain links TRBV16 to TRBJ1-1; D is possibly TRBD1 (6 bases). The specimen was blood. The TCR sequence derives from a man between 60 and 75 years old in good health. The chain's CDR3 is CASSFWGRGNTEAFF. CDR3 DNA sequence: TGTGCCAGCAGTTTTTGGGGGCGGGGGAACACTGAAGCTTTCTTT.